This record looks at one T cell receptor beta chain sequence and its context. Antigen: not known. The repertoire was sequenced with immunoSEQ multiplex PCR; TCRdb's copy has only in-frame clones and lacks some. Here the sample spans some 99,000 clones, less than 95% being singletons. This entry belongs to a study of OX40 agonist ivuxolimab in advanced cancers. Across the whole study: Partial responses were achieved by three patients, one with hepatocellular carcinoma and two with cutaneous melanoma.

This CDR3 has 12 residues. Whole-study results and caveats: Fewer expanded clones were found on average in CD4+ than in CD8+ T cells. Relatively little clonal expansion, among the lowest observed, appeared in partial responders at 0.1-3.0 mg/kg.

This specimen consisted of CD4+ or CD8+ T cells sorted from blood, obtained in a trial of the OX40 agonist ivuxolimab. This clonotype was sampled from an adult with an advanced solid tumor such as melanoma, head and neck, liver or kidney cancer. The chain links TRBV21-1 to TRBJ2-7; whether TRBD2, the table's D call, matches the DNA was not checked. TRBV21-1 is labeled a pseudogene. The CDR3 loop reads CASSKDKGGQYF. The DNA of the CDR3 is TGTGCCAGCAGCAAAGATAAAGGAGGGCAGTACTTC.